This entry lists 27 T cell receptor beta chains sequenced from one sample in a study of response to subunit inactivated influenza vaccine. A single record per CDR3 protein comes from TCRdb applying MiXCR to the RT-PCR reads. The sample includes about 800,000 distinct CDR3 sequences, roughly 20% of them seen just once. The material was PBMCs from blood, obtained more than 4 days after vaccination. Receptors originate from a man aged 50 or older who received an inactivated influenza vaccine.

The rearrangement joins TRBV3-1 to TRBJ1-1; D unclear. Between the trimmed V and J ends, which lost 0 bases and 7 bases, there was a span of 3 bases. Germline V gene data show CDR1 as LGHDT and CDR2 as YNNKEL (reference sequence). The CDR3 spans 11 residues. In DNA form, the CDR3 reads TGTGCCAGCAGCCAAGATGGTGAAGCTTTCTTT. Its protein product is CASSQDGEAFF.

The chain uses TRBV13 and TRBJ2-1; possibly TRBD1 or TRBD2 for D (6 bases each). The V and J ends lost 5 bases and 2 bases respectively, with 13 bases between them. CDR3 size: 15 residues. The germline gives CDR1 PRHDT, CDR2 FYEKMQ (reference sequence). The DNA for the CDR3 is TGTGCCAGCAGCCAGGGGCGGGATACCTACAATGAGCAGTTCTTC. As protein: CASSQGRDTYNEQFF.

The chain has TRBV7-8 and TRBJ2-1, with D possibly being TRBD2 (5 bases). The CDR3 consists of 15 residues. Per the germline V gene, CDR1 is SGHVS and CDR2 is FQNEAQ. Trimming cost V 4 bases and J 6 bases, with 16 bases left between them. The CDR3, as DNA: TGTGCCAGCAGCTGGGGATCTGGCCTAGCCAATGAGCAGTTCTTC. This codes for CASSWGSGLANEQFF. Combining the CDR3 with reference TRBV7-8 and TRBJ2-1 gives the whole variable domain GAGVSQSPRYKVAKRGQDVALRCDPISGHVSLFWYQQALGQGPEFLTYFQNEAQLDKSGLPSDRFFAERPEGSVSTLKIQRTQQEDSAVYLCASSWGSGLANEQFFGPGTRLTVL.

This clonotype has a handful of counts. This rearrangement joins TRBV3-1 to TRBJ2-7; D possibly uses TRBD1 or TRBD2 (5 bases each). Germline V gene lookup returns CDR1 LGHDT and CDR2 YNNKEL (reference sequence). The length of the CDR3 is 15 residues. V was pared by 4 bases and J by 9 bases, with 22 bases between. This CDR3 reads CASSPRDRGSVGQYF. The CDR3 nucleotides read TGTGCCAGCAGCCCGAGGGACCGAGGCTCGGTGGGGCAGTACTTC.

This chain links TRBV12-3 or TRBV12-4 with TRBJ2-5, with 8 nucleotides matching TRBD2. This CDR3 contains 15 residues. V trimming: 2 bases; J trimming: 2 bases; junction bases outside the gene matches: 4. The CDR3 region is CASSLRGRFQETQYF. CDR3 coding DNA: TGTGCCAGCAGTTTACGCGGGAGGTTTCAAGAGACCCAGTACTTC.

CDR3 DNA sequence: TGCAGTGCCATTTTAGCGGGAGTTGAGACCCAGTACTTC. It is translated as CSAILAGVETQYF. The V call is TRBV20-1, the J call TRBJ2-5; 9 bases are shared with TRBD2. From germline, CDR1 is DFQATT and CDR2 SNEGSKA (reference sequence). Unmatched junction bases numbered 7, after V lost 6 bases and J lost 5 bases. The CDR3 is 13 residues long.

This clonotype was observed a handful of times. The genes are TRBV12-3 or TRBV12-4 and TRBJ2-7, with D maybe TRBD1 (6 bases). V was clipped by 7 bases and J by 1 base, with 11 bases between them. CDR3 size: 13 residues. The CDR3 region has the DNA TGTGCCAGCACCATGGACAGTTCCTACGAGCAGTACTTC. Translated, it gives CASTMDSSYEQYF.

The chain couples TRBV20-1 to TRBJ2-2; D not certain. V was clipped by 7 bases and J by 2 bases, with 11 bases between them. This CDR3 has 13 amino acids. Germline V gene lookup returns CDR1 DFQATT and CDR2 SNEGSKA (reference sequence). CDR3 sequence (DNA): TGCAGTGTTAAGGGCACTAACACCGGGGAGCTGTTTTTT. Translated, it gives CSVKGTNTGELFF.

V is TRBV4-3 and J is TRBJ2-5; 12 bases are a match to TRBD1. Germline values: CDR1 LGHNA, CDR2 YSLEER. Unmatched junction bases numbered 14, after V lost 5 bases and J lost 1 base. The CDR3 is 19 amino acids. The CDR3 is CASSYAGTGGGSPQETQYF. The CDR3 bases are TGCGCCAGCAGCTACGCCGGGACAGGGGGCGGATCGCCCCAAGAGACCCAGTACTTC.

In DNA, the CDR3 is TGTGCCAGCAGACCCACAGGGGGTGAGCAGTTCTTC. Translation: CASRPTGGEQFF. The chain recombines TRBV7-9 with TRBJ2-1, with 8 bases lining up with TRBD1. This CDR3 is built from 12 residues. Trimming took 6 bases from V and 9 from J; bases not matched to a gene: 4. CDR1 SEHNR and CDR2 FQNEAQ come from the germline V gene (reference sequence).

There are a few counts of this clonotype. The chain employs TRBV20-1 and TRBJ2-7, with a possible D match to TRBD2 (6 bases). The V end lost 1 base, the J end lost 1 base, and 14 bases lay between the germline ends. Germline V gene data show CDR1 as DFQATT and CDR2 as SNEGSKA (reference sequence). The CDR3 is 15 amino acids. The CDR3 DNA is TGCAGTGCTAGAGCCCTACGGGAGCCGTCCTACGAGCAGTACTTC. This translates into CSARALREPSYEQYF.

The V gene is TRBV20-1, the J gene TRBJ2-3; 7 positions match TRBD2. The junction had 9 bases not matched to a gene; V was cut back by 6 bases and J by 3 bases. CDR3 length: 14 residues. Germline loops: CDR1 DFQATT, CDR2 SNEGSKA (reference sequence). The CDR3 reads CSAYGLVSTDTQYF. CDR3 in DNA: TGCAGTGCCTACGGACTAGTCTCTACAGATACGCAGTATTTT.

Only one count was recorded for this clonotype. The rearrangement uses TRBV29-1 and TRBJ2-1; 9 bases map to TRBD1. V lost 2 bases to trimming and J lost 8 bases; unmatched junction nucleotides: 4. The length of the CDR3 is 13 residues. CDR1 SQVTM and CDR2 ANQGSEA come from the germline V gene. Here the CDR3 DNA reads TGCAGCGTTGAAAGGACAGGGGCCGATGAGCAGTTCTTC. Translated, it gives CSVERTGADEQFF.

There are many counts of this clonotype. The J gene is TRBJ2-3, the V gene TRBV5-1; weak D call: TRBD1 (6 bases). Trimming took 0 bases from V and 4 from J, leaving 9 bases between them. The CDR3 has 14 residues. Germline V gene data show CDR1 as SGHRS and CDR2 as YFSETQ. CDR3 DNA: TGCGCCAGCAGCTTGGGGGGGCCACCAGATACGCAGTATTTT. Translation gives CASSLGGPPDTQYF.

In this sample, this clonotype turned up many times. At one boundary the junction diverges from the germline segment, which might be a read error. This chain joins TRBV24-1 and TRBJ2-1; a weak D match, TRBD1 (5 bases). The CDR3 runs 12 residues. Germline CDR1 is KGHDR and CDR2 is SFDVKD. This chain's CDR3 is CATRSTDRTPHF. The CDR3 DNA follows: TGTGCCACCAGGAGCACTGACAGAACTCCTCATTTC.

This clonotype has a handful of counts. The gene calls are TRBV6-5 and TRBJ1-3, with a tentative D call TRBD1 (5 bases). This CDR3 spans 15 amino acids. Germline CDR1 reads MNHEY; CDR2 reads SVGAGI. V lost 4 bases to trimming and J lost 3 bases, with 13 bases between them. The CDR3 reads CASSLDKISGNTIYF. In DNA form, the CDR3 reads TGTGCCAGCAGTTTGGACAAGATCAGTGGAAACACCATATATTTT.

The rearrangement links TRBV7-8 to TRBJ1-1; D is uncertain. This CDR3 region has 13 residues. V was shortened by 5 bases and J by 11 bases, with 18 bases between the two germline ends. Germline loops: CDR1 SGHVS, CDR2 FQNEAQ. Here the CDR3 DNA reads TGTGCCAGCAGCCCTCAAATGAAGAGTGAGGCTTTCTTT. Translated: CASSPQMKSEAFF.

This clonotype was seen a few times. The V call is TRBV27, the J call TRBJ2-7; 9 bases agree with TRBD2. Germline values: CDR1 MNHEY, CDR2 SMNVEV (reference sequence). The CDR3 loop spans 13 amino acids. V shed 5 bases, J shed 4 bases, and the junction held 3 bases outside the gene matches. DNA for the CDR3: TGTGCCAGCAGTCGGCGGGAGGGGTACGAGCAGTACTTC. This codes for CASSRREGYEQYF.

The sample holds a few counts of this clonotype. The V call is TRBV12-3 or TRBV12-4, the J call TRBJ2-2; 7 nucleotides agree with TRBD1. After removal of 9 bases from V and 2 bases from J, the junction contained 9 bases not matched to a gene. The CDR3 runs 15 residues. The CDR3 region is CASSRDSTNTGELFF. The CDR3 DNA follows: TGTGCCAGTTCAAGGGACAGTACTAACACCGGGGAGCTGTTTTTT.

The chain has TRBV27 and TRBJ1-6; 7 bases line up with TRBD1. The CDR3 runs to 17 residues. The J segment lost 9 bases and the V segment lost 6 bases, leaving 17 bases of the junction unmatched. Per germline, CDR1 MNHEY and CDR2 SMNVEV (reference sequence). The CDR3 nucleotides are TGTGCCAGCAGCTCGGGGAGACAGGGTTGGTCGGCTTCACCCCTCCACTTT. Protein sequence: CASSSGRQGWSASPLHF.

The genes are TRBV20-1 and TRBJ2-1; 11 bases agree with TRBD2. This CDR3 has 16 residues. J gave up 4 bases and V 3 bases, and 8 bases lay outside the gene matches. CDR1 is DFQATT, CDR2 SNEGSKA, per germline (reference sequence). Here the CDR3 reads CSASTLAGAKYNEQFF. CDR3 in DNA: TGCAGTGCTAGTACACTAGCGGGAGCAAAATACAATGAGCAGTTCTTC.

V is TRBV30 and J is TRBJ2-1; D not resolved. Per germline, CDR1 GTSNPN and CDR2 SVGIG (reference sequence). V lost 5 bases and J 7 bases, leaving 15 bases between the germline ends. The CDR3 totals 13 residues. CDR3 DNA sequence: TGTGCCTGGGCCGGTGGGAACTGGAATGAGCAGTTCTTC. It yields the protein CAWAGGNWNEQFF.

With regard to this clonotype: This could be a read error, since a much larger clone is one nucleotide away. V usage is TRBV27 and J usage is TRBJ2-3, with D possibly matching TRBD2 (6 bases). Germline V CDR1 and CDR2: MNHEY, SMNVEV (reference sequence). The CDR3 has 16 amino acids. CDR3 sequence: CSSSFVRGKGTDTQYF. Written as DNA, the CDR3 is TGTTCCAGCAGTTTTGTTCGGGGGAAGGGGACAGATACGCAGTATTTT.

The genes are TRBV7-9 and TRBJ2-3; 9 bases fit TRBD1. V gave up 5 bases and J gave up 5 bases; unmatched junction bases: 8. The germline V gene has CDR1 SEHNR and CDR2 FQNEAQ (reference sequence). The CDR3 is made up of 15 amino acids. The CDR3 reads CASSPRDRVVDTQYF. The CDR3 region has the DNA TGTGCCAGCAGCCCCCGGGACAGGGTCGTAGATACGCAGTATTTT.

This clonotype was seen just once. This rearrangement joins TRBV7-2 to TRBJ2-4; a possible D gene is TRBD1 (5 bases). V lost 5 bases and J lost 8, with 16 bases in between. The germline V gene encodes CDR1 SGHTA and CDR2 FQGNSA. The CDR3 loop spans 14 amino acids. Here the CDR3 reads CASSVTGARDIQYF. The DNA of the CDR3 is TGTGCCAGCAGCGTAACAGGAGCTCGAGACATTCAGTACTTC.

This clonotype was counted only a few times. The chain combines TRBV5-5 with TRBJ1-2; maybe TRBD1 (5 bases). V was trimmed by 4 bases and J by 3 bases, leaving 19 bases between them. The germline CDR1 and CDR2 sequences are SGHKS and YYEKEE (reference sequence). The CDR3 totals 16 residues. Written as DNA, the CDR3 is TGTGCCAGCAGCCCGGGTACGGTCCAGGGCCACTATGGCTACACCTTC. As protein: CASSPGTVQGHYGYTF.

The chain links TRBV12-3 or TRBV12-4 to TRBJ1-5, with D uncertain. Trimming shortened V by 5 bases and J by 6 bases, and 17 bases separated the two germline ends. This CDR3 region has 15 residues. The chain's CDR3 is CASSPSGGEGQPQHF. As DNA, the CDR3 is TGTGCCAGCAGTCCTTCAGGCGGGGAGGGTCAGCCCCAGCATTTT.